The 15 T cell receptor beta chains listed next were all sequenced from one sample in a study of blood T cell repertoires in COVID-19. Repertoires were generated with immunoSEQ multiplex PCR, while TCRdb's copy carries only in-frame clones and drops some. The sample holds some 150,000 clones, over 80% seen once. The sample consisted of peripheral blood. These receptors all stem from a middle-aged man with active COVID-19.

In DNA, the CDR3 is TGTGCCAGCACCAGGGGATCCGGGGCCAACGTCCTGACTTTC. It encodes CASTRGSGANVLTF. The V and J genes are TRBV6-5 and TRBJ2-6; tentative D call: TRBD1 (6 bases). This CDR3 contains 14 residues. Germline values: CDR1 MNHEY, CDR2 SVGAGI. Trimming stripped 7 bases from V and 4 bases from J, with 11 bases between.

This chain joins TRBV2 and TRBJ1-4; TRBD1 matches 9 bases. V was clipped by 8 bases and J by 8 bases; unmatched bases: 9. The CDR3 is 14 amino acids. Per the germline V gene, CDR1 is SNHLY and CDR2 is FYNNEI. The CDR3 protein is CASGEGTGIEKLFF. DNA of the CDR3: TGTGCCAGCGGGGAGGGGACAGGGATAGAAAAACTGTTTTTT. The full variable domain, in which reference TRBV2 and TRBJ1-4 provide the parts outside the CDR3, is EPEVTQTPSHQVTQMGQEVILRCVPISNHLYFYWYRQILGQKVEFLVSFYNNEISEKSEIFDDQFSVERPDGSNFTLKIRSTKLEDSAMYFCASGEGTGIEKLFFGSGTQLSVL.

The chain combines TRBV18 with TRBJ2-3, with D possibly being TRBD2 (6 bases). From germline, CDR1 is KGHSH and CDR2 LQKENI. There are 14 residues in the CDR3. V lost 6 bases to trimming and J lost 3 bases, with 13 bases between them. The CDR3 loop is CASSAWGETDTQYF. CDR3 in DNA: TGTGCCAGCTCCGCCTGGGGGGAAACAGATACGCAGTATTTT. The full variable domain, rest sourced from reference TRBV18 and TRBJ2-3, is NAGVMQNPRHLVRRRGQEARLRCSPMKGHSHVYWYRQLPEEGLKFMVYLQKENIIDESGMPKERFSAEFPKEGPSILRIQQVVRGDSAAYFCASSAWGETDTQYFGPGTRLTVL.

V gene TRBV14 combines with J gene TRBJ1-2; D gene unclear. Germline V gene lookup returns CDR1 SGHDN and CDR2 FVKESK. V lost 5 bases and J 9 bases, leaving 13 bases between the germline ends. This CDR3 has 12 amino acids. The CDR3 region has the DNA TGTGCCAGCAGCAGGACTGGAAGGAGCTACACCTTC. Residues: CASSRTGRSYTF.

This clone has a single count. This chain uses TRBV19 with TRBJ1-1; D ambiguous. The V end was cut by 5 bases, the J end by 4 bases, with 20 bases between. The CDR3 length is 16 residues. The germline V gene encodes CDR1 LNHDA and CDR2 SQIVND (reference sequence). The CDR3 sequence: CASSPRGLNLGTEAFF. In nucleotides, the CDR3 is TGTGCCAGTAGTCCTCGAGGACTCAATCTGGGCACTGAAGCTTTCTTT.

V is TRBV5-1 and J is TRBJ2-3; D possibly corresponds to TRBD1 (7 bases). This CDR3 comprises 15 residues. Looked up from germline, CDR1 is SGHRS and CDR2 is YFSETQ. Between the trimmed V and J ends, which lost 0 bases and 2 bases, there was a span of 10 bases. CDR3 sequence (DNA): TGCGCCAGCAGCTTGGGACAGGGACTCACAGATACGCAGTATTTT. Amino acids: CASSLGQGLTDTQYF.

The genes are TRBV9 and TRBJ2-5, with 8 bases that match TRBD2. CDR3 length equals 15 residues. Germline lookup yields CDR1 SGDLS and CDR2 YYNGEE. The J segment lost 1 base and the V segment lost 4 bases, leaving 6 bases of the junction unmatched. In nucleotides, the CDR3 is TGTGCCAGCAGCCCCCACGGGGGGGCCCAAGAGACCCAGTACTTC. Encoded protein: CASSPHGGAQETQYF.

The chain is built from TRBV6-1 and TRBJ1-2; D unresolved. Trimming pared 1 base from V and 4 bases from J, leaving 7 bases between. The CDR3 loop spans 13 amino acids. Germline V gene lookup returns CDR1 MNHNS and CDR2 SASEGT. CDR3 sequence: CASSEVPLYGYTF. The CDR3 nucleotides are TGTGCCAGCAGTGAAGTCCCACTCTATGGCTACACCTTC.

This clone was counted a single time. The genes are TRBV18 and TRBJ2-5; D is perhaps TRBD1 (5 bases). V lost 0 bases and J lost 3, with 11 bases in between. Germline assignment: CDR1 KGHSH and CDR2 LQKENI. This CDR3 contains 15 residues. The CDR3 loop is CASSPPGLPKETQYF. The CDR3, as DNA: TGTGCCAGCTCACCACCGGGGCTCCCCAAAGAGACCCAGTACTTC.

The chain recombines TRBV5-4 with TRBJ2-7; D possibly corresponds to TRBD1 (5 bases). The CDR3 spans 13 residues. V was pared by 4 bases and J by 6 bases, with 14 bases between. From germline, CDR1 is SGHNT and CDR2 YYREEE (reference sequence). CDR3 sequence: CASSAGWGTEQYF. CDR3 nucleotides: TGTGCCAGCAGCGCTGGATGGGGCACCGAGCAGTACTTC.

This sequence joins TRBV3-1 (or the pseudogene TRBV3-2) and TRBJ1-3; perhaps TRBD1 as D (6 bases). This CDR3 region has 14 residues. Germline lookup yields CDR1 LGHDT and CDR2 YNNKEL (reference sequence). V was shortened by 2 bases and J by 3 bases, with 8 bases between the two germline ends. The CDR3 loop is CASSQTGIGNTIYF. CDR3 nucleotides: TGTGCCAGCAGCCAAACAGGGATTGGAAACACCATATATTTT.

Written as DNA, the CDR3 is TGTGCCAGCAGCCAGGGACTAGTCAGGGTCGGAGAGACCCAGTACTTC. Its translation is CASSQGLVRVGETQYF. The rearrangement uses TRBV11-3 and TRBJ2-5; 8 nucleotides align to TRBD2. The CDR3 loop spans 16 amino acids. Losses at the gene ends were 5 bases for V and 4 bases for J; bases not matched to a gene: 12. Germline CDR1 SGHNT, CDR2 YENEEA.

The CDR3 here is CASSQWSSGGETQYF. The CDR3 DNA reads as TGTGCCAGCAGCCAGTGGAGCAGCGGAGGGGAGACCCAGTACTTC. The chain carries TRBV11-1 and TRBJ2-5; a weak D match, TRBD2 (6 bases). V gave up 5 bases and J gave up 5 bases, with 18 bases separating them. Germline CDR1 SGHAT, CDR2 FQDESV (reference sequence). The CDR3 contains 15 residues.

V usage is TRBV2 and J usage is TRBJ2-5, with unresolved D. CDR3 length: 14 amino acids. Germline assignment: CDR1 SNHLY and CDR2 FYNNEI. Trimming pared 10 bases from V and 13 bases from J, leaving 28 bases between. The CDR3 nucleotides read TGTGCCACCCAACTCCGGGTCACTTCCCCCCAACCGTACTTC. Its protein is CATQLRVTSPQPYF. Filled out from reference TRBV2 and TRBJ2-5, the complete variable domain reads EPEVTQTPSHQVTQMGQEVILRCVPISNHLYFYWYRQILGQKVEFLVSFYNNEISEKSEIFDDQFSVERPDGSNFTLKIRSTKLEDSAMYFCATQLRVTSPQPYFGPGTRLLVL.

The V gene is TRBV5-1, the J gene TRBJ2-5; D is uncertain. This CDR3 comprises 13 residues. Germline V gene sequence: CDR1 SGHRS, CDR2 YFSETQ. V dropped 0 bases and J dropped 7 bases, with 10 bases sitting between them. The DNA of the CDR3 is TGCGCCAGCAGCTTGGAGGCCCGAGGGACCCAGTACTTC. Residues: CASSLEARGTQYF. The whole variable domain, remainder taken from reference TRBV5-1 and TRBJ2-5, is KAGVTQTPRYLIKTRGQQVTLSCSPISGHRSVSWYQQTPGQGLQFLFEYFSETQRNKGNFPGRFSGRQFSNSRSEMNVSTLELGDSALYLCASSLEARGTQYFGPGTRLLVL.